This T cell receptor (beta chain) was sequenced during a study of blood T cell repertoires in COVID-19. V dropped 7 bases and J dropped 0 bases, with 10 bases sitting between them. This CDR3 comprises 14 residues. Germline V CDR1 and CDR2: SNHLY, FYNNEI. Generated by immunoSEQ multiplex PCR, the TCRdb table keeps only in-frame clones and is missing some. The sample has 250,000 to 300,000 clones; 83% are singletons. Sequencing used peripheral blood. J is TRBJ1-5 and V is TRBV2; unclear D gene. The receptor was derived from a man older than 75 with acute or convalescent COVID-19. This chain's CDR3 is CASTVQNSNQPQHF. The CDR3, as DNA: TGTGCCAGCACAGTCCAAAATAGCAATCAGCCCCAGCATTTT.